Below, one TCR beta chain is given with its context. This CDR3 is 21 amino acids long. Germline V gene data show CDR1 as MNHNY and CDR2 as SVGAGI (reference sequence). V lost 5 bases and J 0 bases, leaving 28 bases between the germline ends. Repertoires were generated with immunoSEQ multiplex PCR, while TCRdb's copy carries only in-frame clones and drops some. The sample lists about 43,000 clones; around 90% were seen once. This entry belongs to a study of blood T cell repertoires in COVID-19. Sequencing was carried out using peripheral blood. V is TRBV6-6 and J is TRBJ1-4; D is perhaps TRBD1 (6 bases). This receptor was identified in a man aged 55 to 70 with active COVID-19. CDR3 in amino acids: CASSPRPGTPNAYATNEKLFF. CDR3 bases: TGTGCCAGCAGTCCCCGACCCGGGACACCAAACGCCTATGCAACTAATGAAAAACTGTTTTTT.